This T cell receptor beta chain was recorded in a study of vaccination and CD4 T cells after COVID-19. Study summary: Post-vaccine specimens were obtained a median around 79 days after dose two (range 14 to 241). Overall study findings and caveats: SARS-CoV-2-reactive clonotypes showed a nonsignificant median rise from 21 to 38.

After removal of 4 bases from V and 3 bases from J, the junction contained 8 bases not matched to a gene. The CDR3 covers 17 residues. Per germline, CDR1 SGDLS and CDR2 YYNGEE. Treatment reported: 10-day PBMC culture with coronavirus spike peptide pools or control peptides (ViraFEST assay). Concerning this clonotype: Its antigen is unidentified.

Researchers used the Oncomine TCR Beta short-read assay to sequence DNA from cultured CD4+ T cells. Each CDR3 protein is one row after TCRdb ran MiXCR on the PCR reads. The data show around 18,000 distinct CDR3 sequences, roughly 48% seen once. The clonotype was recovered from a human donor who had recovered from COVID-19. Sequenced material: CD4+ T cells from blood, cultured in vitro, taken before SARS-CoV-2 vaccination. V and J are TRBV9 and TRBJ2-1; 12 nucleotides align to TRBD2. The CDR3 reads CASSPGLAGRYYNEQFF. The CDR3 DNA follows: TGTGCCAGCAGCCCCGGACTAGCGGGGAGATACTACAATGAGCAGTTCTTC.